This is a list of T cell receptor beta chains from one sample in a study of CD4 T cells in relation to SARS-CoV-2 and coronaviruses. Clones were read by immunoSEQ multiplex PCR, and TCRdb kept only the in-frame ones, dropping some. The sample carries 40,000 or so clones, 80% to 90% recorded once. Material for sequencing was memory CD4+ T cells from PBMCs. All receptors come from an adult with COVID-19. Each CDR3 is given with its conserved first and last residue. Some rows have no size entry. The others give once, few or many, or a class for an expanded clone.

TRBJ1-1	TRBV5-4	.	CASSSRTLENTEAFF
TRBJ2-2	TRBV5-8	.	CASSRNRVFNTGELFF
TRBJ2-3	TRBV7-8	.	CASSFTSLDTQYF
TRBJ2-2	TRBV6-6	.	CASSMAANTGELFF
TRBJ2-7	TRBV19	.	CASSGSRTDGVYEQYF
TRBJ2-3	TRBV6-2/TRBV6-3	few	CASSDRVEDTQYF
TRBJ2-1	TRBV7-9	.	CASSRSGTGLAGVGEQFF
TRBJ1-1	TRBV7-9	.	CASSFGQPGPEAFF
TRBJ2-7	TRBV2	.	CASSDLGLAVYEQYF
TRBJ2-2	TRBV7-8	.	CASSTGLAFRGGGELFF
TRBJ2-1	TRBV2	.	CASKVLAGPGEQFF
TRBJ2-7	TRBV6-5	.	CASSYSKGPHEQYF
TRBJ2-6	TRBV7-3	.	CASSSPPGLAGAGANVLTF
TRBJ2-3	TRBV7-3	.	CASSLTSGSGGDTQYF
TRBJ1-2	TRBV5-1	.	CASSSPDRGSYGYTF
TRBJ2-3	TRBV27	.	CASSLRGDTQYF
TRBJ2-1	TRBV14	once	CASSPQLVLAHEQFF
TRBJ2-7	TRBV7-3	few	CASSKVGGDYEQYF
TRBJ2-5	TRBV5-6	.	CASSSGPFMQETQYF
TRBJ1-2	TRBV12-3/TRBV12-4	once	CASSPTGTYGYTF
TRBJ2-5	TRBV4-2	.	CASSQDLSSETQYF
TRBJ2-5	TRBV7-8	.	CASSSKGKGATKGREKETQYF
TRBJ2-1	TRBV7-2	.	CASSLESGRASPSQFF
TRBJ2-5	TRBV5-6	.	CASSPWGGGGGKTQYF
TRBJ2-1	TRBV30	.	CAWSVLRGVPSYNEQFF
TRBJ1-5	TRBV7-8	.	CASSRGQGASQPQHF
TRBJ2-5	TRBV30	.	CAWRGSGRTRETQYF
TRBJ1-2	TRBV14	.	CASSQYAGVGYGYTF
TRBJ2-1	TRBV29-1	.	CSPTSGRALGDNEQFF
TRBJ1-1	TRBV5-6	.	CASSRALAGGSEAFF
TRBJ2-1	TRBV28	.	CASSWGRGAYNEQFF
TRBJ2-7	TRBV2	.	CASSKTSGIIYEQYF
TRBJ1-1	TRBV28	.	CASSSDTNTEAFF
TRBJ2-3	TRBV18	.	CASSPPRQSPSTDTQYF
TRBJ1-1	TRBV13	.	CASSRTGTFMNTEAFF
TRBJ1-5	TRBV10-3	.	CATGTPNQPQHF
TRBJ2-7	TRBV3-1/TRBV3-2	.	CASSQGQGGFYEQYF
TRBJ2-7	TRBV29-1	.	CSVMTGGAESSYEQYF
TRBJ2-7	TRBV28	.	CATLANAYEQYF
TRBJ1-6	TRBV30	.	CAWSVRSPSSPLHF
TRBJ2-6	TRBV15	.	CATSREAGTGANVLTF
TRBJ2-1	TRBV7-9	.	CASSLVDPRWPFF
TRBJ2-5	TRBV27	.	CASSSRRGVIETQYF
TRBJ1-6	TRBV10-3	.	CAISPFQGGSPLHF
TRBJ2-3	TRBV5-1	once	CASSLDPDTDTQYF
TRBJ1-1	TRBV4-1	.	CASSPRTPNTEAFF
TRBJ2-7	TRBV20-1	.	CSALGTYEQYF
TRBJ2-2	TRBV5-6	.	CASSQRIGTVWSGELFF